A selection of T cell receptor beta chains follows, all from one sample in a study of blood T cell repertoires in COVID-19. The protocol was immunoSEQ multiplex PCR, while the TCRdb copy is restricted to in-frame clones and leaves out a portion. The data contain 350,000 to 450,000 clones, 70% to 90% of them singletons. Sequenced material: peripheral blood. These receptors were obtained from a human donor in a cohort sampled during active COVID-19. CDR3s include the opening cysteine and the closing phenylalanine or tryptophan. Fields, in order: V gene, clone size, D gene, J gene, CDR3 protein, CDR3 DNA. The D gene is left open where the match is weak. Not all rows give a size; the values are once, few, many and, for expanded clones, a class.

TRBV5-1	.	TRBD1	TRBJ1-6	CASSPRQGWNSPLHF	TGCGCCAGCAGCCCCCGACAGGGATGGAATTCACCCCTCCACTTT
TRBV18	.	.	TRBJ1-2	CASSPSGHGYTF	TGTGCCAGCTCACCAAGCGGGCATGGCTACACCTTC
TRBV29-1	.	TRBD2	TRBJ2-5	CSVETSGGLETQYF	TGCAGCGTCGAAACTAGCGGGGGGTTGGAGACCCAGTACTTC
TRBV18	.	TRBD1	TRBJ2-3	CATQTGTAADTQYF	TGTGCCACCCAGACAGGGACAGCGGCCGATACGCAGTATTTT
TRBV21-1	once	.	TRBJ1-5	CASNSLYSNQPQHF	TGTGCCAGCAATTCTCTATACTCCAATCAGCCCCAGCATTTT
TRBV19	.	.	TRBJ1-2	CASSIQGSYGYTF	TGTGCCAGTAGTATACAGGGTTCCTATGGCTACACCTTC
TRBV5-1	.	TRBD2	TRBJ2-1	CASSLANAGETYNEQFF	TGCGCCAGCAGCTTGGCCAACGCGGGGGAGACCTACAATGAGCAGTTCTTC
TRBV23-1	.	.	TRBJ1-1	CASSLKGGNRGTEAFF	TGCGCCAGCAGTCTAAAGGGGGGGAACCGGGGAACTGAAGCTTTCTTT
TRBV5-1	.	.	TRBJ2-3	CASSLDERDTQYF	TGCGCCAGCAGCTTGGACGAGCGAGATACGCAGTATTTT
TRBV30	.	TRBD1	TRBJ1-5	CAWRGDSSRPQHF	TGTGCCTGGAGAGGGGACAGCTCTCGGCCCCAGCATTTT
TRBV24-1	.	TRBD1	TRBJ2-3	CATSDLKDRRTDTQYF	TGTGCCACCAGTGATTTGAAGGACAGGCGCACAGATACGCAGTATTTT
TRBV12-3/TRBV12-4	.	.	TRBJ2-3	CASSFVEQGIQYF	TGTGCCAGCAGTTTTGTGGAACAGGGAATTCAGTATTTT
TRBV12-5	.	.	TRBJ2-1	CASGMWPSSYNEQFF	TGTGCTAGTGGAATGTGGCCTAGCTCCTACAATGAGCAGTTCTTC
TRBV27	.	.	TRBJ2-7	CASSLRWDNPYEQYF	TGTGCCAGCAGTTTAAGGTGGGACAACCCCTACGAGCAGTACTTC
TRBV6-5	.	.	TRBJ1-1	CASSRLRGGETEAFF	TGTGCCAGCAGCCGTCTAAGGGGTGGAGAGACTGAAGCTTTCTTT
TRBV10-3	.	TRBD1	TRBJ1-5	CAISEGQGLSNQPQHF	TGTGCCATCAGTGAGGGACAGGGGCTTAGCAATCAGCCCCAGCATTTT
TRBV5-1	.	.	TRBJ1-1	CASSLAQRTEAFF	TGCGCCAGCAGCTTGGCCCAGAGGACTGAAGCTTTCTTT
TRBV5-1	.	.	TRBJ2-3	CASSAGTTTDTQYF	TGCGCCAGCAGCGCCGGGACAACGACAGATACGCAGTATTTT
TRBV12-5	.	TRBD1	TRBJ1-6	CASGLGIDRELNSPLHF	TGTGCTAGTGGTTTGGGGATCGACAGGGAGTTGAATTCACCCCTCCACTTT
TRBV28	.	.	TRBJ2-1	CASNELKVNSYNEQFF	TGTGCCAGCAATGAGCTTAAAGTAAACTCCTACAATGAGCAGTTCTTC
TRBV2	few	.	TRBJ1-4	CASSVGREKLFF	TGTGCCAGCAGTGTAGGGAGGGAAAAACTGTTTTTT
TRBV7-9	once	.	TRBJ1-6	CASEQGYNSPLHF	TGTGCCAGCGAGCAGGGGTATAATTCACCCCTCCACTTT
TRBV24-1	.	.	TRBJ1-5	CATQGQGLANQPQHF	TGTGCCACCCAAGGGCAGGGGTTAGCAAATCAGCCCCAGCATTTT
TRBV18	.	.	TRBJ1-3	CATTPGSLSGNTIYF	TGTGCCACCACCCCGGGGAGCCTCTCTGGAAACACCATATATTTT
TRBV19	.	.	TRBJ1-1	CASSTPGRRRNTEAFF	TGTGCCAGTAGTACTCCGGGCCGGAGGAGGAACACTGAAGCTTTCTTT
TRBV7-4	.	.	TRBJ1-1	CASSLRPSDSLSNEAFF	TGTGCCAGCAGCTTACGTCCCTCGGACAGCCTGAGTAATGAAGCTTTCTTT
TRBV2	.	TRBD1	TRBJ2-7	CASSDVGQGYEQYF	TGTGCCAGCAGTGACGTGGGACAGGGTTACGAGCAGTACTTC
TRBV6-5	.	.	TRBJ1-5	CASSLGVGQPQHF	TGTGCCAGCAGTTTAGGAGTCGGCCAGCCCCAGCATTTT
TRBV6-5	.	.	TRBJ2-3	CASRKLDTQYF	TGTGCCAGCAGGAAGCTCGATACGCAGTATTTT
TRBV9	.	.	TRBJ2-1	CASSVGDYNEQFF	TGTGCCAGCAGCGTCGGGGACTACAATGAGCAGTTCTTC
TRBV7-9	.	TRBD1	TRBJ1-1	CASSEGQANTEAFF	TGTGCCAGCAGTGAAGGACAGGCGAACACTGAAGCTTTCTTT
TRBV5-4	.	TRBD1	TRBJ1-2	CASSSPTGSYGYTF	TGTGCCAGCAGCTCCCCGACAGGGAGCTATGGCTACACCTTC
TRBV9	.	.	TRBJ2-7	CASSVGVTGTSYEQYF	TGTGCCAGCAGCGTAGGGGTTACAGGAACCTCCTACGAGCAGTACTTC